These 23 T cell receptor beta chains share one sample of origin, sequenced in a study of neoadjuvant anti-PD-1 for oral cavity cancer. The method was immunoSEQ multiplex PCR; TCRdb's version includes in-frame clones alone and lacks a portion of them. The data show more than 25,000 clones, with more than 65% seen just once and under 3.5% held by the top ten. The time point here: after neoadjuvant nivolumab, at surgical resection. This material consisted of PBMCs, taken after nivolumab (anti-PD-1) treatment. The source of these receptors is a person aged 35-79 years with oral cavity squamous cell carcinoma.

This clone has only one observation. This sequence joins TRBV7-2 and TRBJ2-7; D is unclear. The CDR3 has 13 amino acids. Germline loops: CDR1 SGHTA, CDR2 FQGNSA. V lost 1 base and J 3 bases, leaving 7 bases between the germline ends. The CDR3 DNA is TGTGCCAGCAGCTTAGACATCTACTACGAGCAGTACTTC. Protein product: CASSLDIYYEQYF.

The chain carries TRBV18 and TRBJ1-5; no reliable D call. Per the germline V gene, CDR1 is KGHSH and CDR2 is LQKENI. V was trimmed by 5 bases and J by 0 bases, leaving 8 bases between them. The CDR3 runs 14 residues. The CDR3 DNA sequence: TGTGCCAGCTCAACATACTATAGCAATCAGCCCCAGCATTTT. Translation: CASSTYYSNQPQHF.

This chain uses TRBV19 with TRBJ2-2; 11 bases agree with TRBD2. This CDR3 spans 15 amino acids. Germline CDR1 is LNHDA and CDR2 is SQIVND (reference sequence). The ends lost 6 bases at V and 5 bases at J; junction bases unmatched: 5. The CDR3: CASRTTSGATGELFF. The CDR3 region has the DNA TGTGCCAGTAGGACGACTAGCGGGGCAACCGGGGAGCTGTTTTTT.

This sequence joins TRBV7-9 and TRBJ1-2; D perhaps matches TRBD1 (5 bases). The germline CDR1 and CDR2 sequences are SEHNR and FQNEAQ (reference sequence). The CDR3 runs 15 residues. The ends were cut back, 7 bases at V and 5 bases at J, with 20 bases in the middle. The CDR3 DNA reads as TGTGCCAGCATCCTTCTCCAGGGAAGTACATATGGCTACACCTTC. This gives the protein CASILLQGSTYGYTF.

This sequence joins TRBV21-1 and TRBJ1-1; TRBD1, the D gene given by the table, was not confirmed from the DNA. TRBV21-1 is a known pseudogene. The CDR3 consists of 12 residues. CDR3 region: CASSNSYTEAFF. CDR3 sequence (DNA): TGTGCCAGCAGCAACAGTTACACTGAAGCTTTCTTT.

The genes are TRBV9 and TRBJ2-3; tentatively, D is TRBD2 (6 bases). CDR3 length equals 16 residues. Germline lookup yields CDR1 SGDLS and CDR2 YYNGEE. V was clipped by 5 bases and J by 0 bases, with 16 bases between them. The CDR3 region is CASSRSSGTSTDTQYF. The CDR3 bases are TGTGCCAGCAGTCGTAGCTCTGGGACTAGCACAGATACGCAGTATTTT. The complete variable domain, with remaining parts taken from reference TRBV9 and TRBJ2-3, reads DSGVTQTPKHLITATGQRVTLRCSPRSGDLSVYWYQQSLDQGLQFLIQYYNGEERAKGNILERFSAQQFPDLHSELNLSSLELGDSALYFCASSRSSGTSTDTQYFGPGTRLTVL.

The chain links TRBV27 to TRBJ2-2; TRBD2 agrees at 11 bases. V was clipped by 6 bases and J by 5 bases; unmatched bases: 5. The V gene's germline CDR1 is MNHEY and CDR2 SMNVEV (reference sequence). The CDR3 spans 15 residues. The CDR3 bases are TGTGCCAGCAGAATAGCGGGGGGGCAGACCGGGGAGCTGTTTTTT. It encodes CASRIAGGQTGELFF.

The chain is built from TRBV6-5 and TRBJ2-2, with D perhaps matching TRBD2 (5 bases). V lost 7 bases and J lost 6, with 12 bases in between. The CDR3 runs 13 residues. Germline V gene sequence: CDR1 MNHEY, CDR2 SVGAGI. Here the CDR3 DNA reads TGTGCCAGCACTCCAAGAGGGTCCGGGGAGCTGTTTTTT. This translates into CASTPRGSGELFF.

The chain employs TRBV6-5 and TRBJ2-3; D possibly matches TRBD1 or TRBD2 (7 bases each). The CDR3 is made up of 14 amino acids. CDR1 is MNHEY, CDR2 SVGAGI, per germline. V gave up 5 bases and J gave up 6 bases, with 15 bases separating them. CDR3 sequence reads: CASSGGTAGDTQYF. For the CDR3, the DNA is TGTGCCAGCAGTGGAGGGACAGCGGGGGATACGCAGTATTTT.

The gene calls are TRBV6-1 and TRBJ2-2; D not resolved. The CDR3 runs 14 residues. Germline CDR1 and CDR2: MNHNS and SASEGT. Trimming stripped 8 bases from V and 4 bases from J, with 14 bases between. CDR3 amino acids: CASRLADRTGELFF. In DNA form, the CDR3 reads TGTGCCAGCCGCCTGGCGGACCGCACCGGGGAGCTGTTTTTT.

J is TRBJ2-5 and V is TRBV6-1; 12 bases line up with TRBD2. CDR3 length equals 14 residues. CDR1 MNHNS and CDR2 SASEGT come from the germline V gene. Trimming took 5 bases from V and 8 from J; bases not matched to a gene: 6. CDR3 sequence reads: CASSFLAGGETQYF. In DNA form, the CDR3 reads TGTGCCAGCAGTTTCCTAGCGGGGGGGGAAACCCAGTACTTC.

The rearrangement uses TRBV5-1 and TRBJ2-7; perhaps TRBD1 as D (6 bases). Germline CDR1 is SGHRS and CDR2 is YFSETQ. The germline V and J ends were trimmed by 4 bases and 3 bases, with 14 bases remaining between them. The CDR3 covers 14 residues. The CDR3, as DNA: TGCGCCAGCAGCAGACCCGAACAGGGCTACGAGCAGTACTTC. It is translated as CASSRPEQGYEQYF.

This rearrangement joins TRBV15 to TRBJ2-2; weak D call: TRBD1 (5 bases). Germline V gene sequence: CDR1 LNHNV, CDR2 YYDKDF (reference sequence). The CDR3 is made up of 14 amino acids. Trimming pared 4 bases from V and 6 bases from J, leaving 12 bases between. The CDR3 loop reads CATSIQGYAGELFF. In DNA, the CDR3 is TGTGCCACCAGCATCCAGGGTTACGCCGGGGAGCTGTTTTTT.

This clone was found once. This rearrangement joins TRBV7-9 to TRBJ1-5; D unresolved. This CDR3 spans 13 amino acids. In germline, CDR1 is SEHNR, CDR2 FQNEAQ (reference sequence). V shed 5 bases and J shed 3 bases, with 8 bases lying between them. CDR3 region: CASSAGINQPQHF. CDR3 sequence (DNA): TGTGCCAGCAGCGCCGGGATCAATCAGCCCCAGCATTTT.

The rearrangement links TRBV7-2 to TRBJ2-2; D is undetermined. Trimming removed 5 bases from V and 3 bases from J, with 13 bases in between. CDR3 length: 15 residues. Germline V CDR1 and CDR2: SGHTA, FQGNSA. CDR3 loop: CASSPRLGDTGELFF. The DNA for the CDR3 is TGTGCCAGCAGCCCCCGGCTTGGGGACACCGGGGAGCTGTTTTTT.

This chain links TRBV27 with TRBJ2-1; D is uncertain. Per the germline V gene, CDR1 is MNHEY and CDR2 is SMNVEV (reference sequence). Deletions cut 2 bases from V and 5 bases from J, with 13 bases between. CDR3 length: 15 amino acids. This chain's CDR3 is CASSLEFFRNNEQFF. The DNA of the CDR3 is TGTGCCAGCAGTTTAGAGTTCTTCAGGAACAATGAGCAGTTCTTC.

J is TRBJ2-3 and V is TRBV6-1, with 7 bases fitting TRBD1. There are 16 residues in the CDR3. The trim removed 4 bases at V and 2 bases at J, leaving 9 bases unmatched. Per germline, CDR1 MNHNS and CDR2 SASEGT. This CDR3 is CASSVVLRGTTDTQYF. DNA of the CDR3: TGTGCCAGCAGTGTGGTTCTCAGGGGGACCACAGATACGCAGTATTTT.

This clone was picked up a small number of times. CDR3 sequence (DNA): TGTGCCAGCAGTGCCGGGACTGTAGTAAATTCACCCCTCCACTTT. It specifies CASSAGTVVNSPLHF. The gene calls are TRBV11-3 and TRBJ1-6, with a tentative D call TRBD1 (5 bases). Per germline, CDR1 SGHNT and CDR2 YENEEA. The CDR3 has 15 amino acids. The V gene lost 6 bases and the J gene lost 7 bases, with 16 bases spanning the gap.

This CDR3 reads CAITQGERDTQYF. CDR3 coding DNA: TGTGCCATCACACAGGGGGAGAGAGATACGCAGTATTTT. The chain joins TRBV10-3 to TRBJ2-3, with 8 bases fitting TRBD1. Per the germline V gene, CDR1 is ENHRY and CDR2 is SYGVKD. Trimming took 7 bases from V and 5 from J; bases not matched to a gene: 5. The CDR3 contains 13 residues.

The table lists this clone with a few counts. The CDR3 nucleotides read TGTGCCAGCAGTGGGACAGGGGCCACTGAAGCTTTCTTT. The encoded protein is CASSGTGATEAFF. The rearrangement links TRBV6-1 to TRBJ1-1; 9 positions agree with TRBD1. The CDR3 runs to 13 residues. Germline CDR1 is MNHNS and CDR2 is SASEGT. After removal of 4 bases from V and 4 bases from J, the junction contained 1 base not matched to a gene.

The V gene is TRBV14, the J gene TRBJ1-1, with a weak D call TRBD1 (5 bases). The V gene's germline CDR1 is SGHDN and CDR2 FVKESK. Trimming cost V 7 bases and J 3 bases, with 15 bases left between them. The CDR3 is made up of 14 amino acids. CDR3 in DNA: TGTGCCAGCACCCCACAGGTATGGGACACTGAAGCTTTCTTT. Translation: CASTPQVWDTEAFF.

This sequence joins TRBV7-9 and TRBJ2-2, with 8 nucleotides matching TRBD1. The ends lost 5 bases at V and 5 bases at J; junction bases unmatched: 1. This CDR3 has 13 residues. Germline V gives CDR1 SEHNR, CDR2 FQNEAQ (reference sequence). The DNA of the CDR3 is TGTGCCAGCAGCGGACAGGGTACCGGGGAGCTGTTTTTT. This gives the protein CASSGQGTGELFF.

V usage is TRBV29-1 and J usage is TRBJ2-2, with 8 bases lining up with TRBD1. V trimming: 4 bases; J trimming: 7 bases; junction bases outside the gene matches: 5. Looked up from germline, CDR1 is SQVTM and CDR2 is ANQGSEA. The CDR3 runs to 13 residues. For the CDR3, the DNA is TGCAGCGTTGGGGGACAGGTGGTCGGGGAGCTGTTTTTT. This encodes CSVGGQVVGELFF.